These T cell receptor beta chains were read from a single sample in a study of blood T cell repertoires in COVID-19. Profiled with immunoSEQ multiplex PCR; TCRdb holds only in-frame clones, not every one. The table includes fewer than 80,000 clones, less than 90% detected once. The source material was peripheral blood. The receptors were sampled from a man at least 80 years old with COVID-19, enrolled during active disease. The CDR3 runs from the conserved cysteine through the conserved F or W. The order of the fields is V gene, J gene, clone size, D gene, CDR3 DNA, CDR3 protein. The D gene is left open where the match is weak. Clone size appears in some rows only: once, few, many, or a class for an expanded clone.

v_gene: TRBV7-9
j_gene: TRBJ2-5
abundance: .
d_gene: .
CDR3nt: TGTGCCAGCAGCTTAGTTTCGGAGACCCAGTACTTC
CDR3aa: CASSLVSETQYF

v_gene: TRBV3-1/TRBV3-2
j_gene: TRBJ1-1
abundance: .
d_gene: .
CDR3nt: TGTGCCAGCAGCCAAATGGCAGTCACTGAAGCTTTCTTT
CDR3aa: CASSQMAVTEAFF

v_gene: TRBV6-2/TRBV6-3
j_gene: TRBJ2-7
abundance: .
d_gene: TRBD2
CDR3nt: TGTGCCAGCAGTTCCGGGACTAGCGGTTCCTACGAGCAGTACTTC
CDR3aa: CASSSGTSGSYEQYF

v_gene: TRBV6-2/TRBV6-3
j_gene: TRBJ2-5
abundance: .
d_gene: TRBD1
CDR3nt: TGTGCCAGCAGTACCCGACAGGGACAAGAGACCCAGTACTTC
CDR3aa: CASSTRQGQETQYF

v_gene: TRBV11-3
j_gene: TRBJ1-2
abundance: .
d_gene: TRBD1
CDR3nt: TGTGCCAGCAGCGTGACAGGGGGCTATGGCTACACCTTC
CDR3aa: CASSVTGGYGYTF

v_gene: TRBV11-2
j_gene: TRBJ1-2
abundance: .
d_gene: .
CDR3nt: TGTGCCAGCAGCTTCAAATCTAACTATGGCTACACCTTC
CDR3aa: CASSFKSNYGYTF

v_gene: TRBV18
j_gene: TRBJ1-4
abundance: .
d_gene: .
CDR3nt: TGTGCCAGCTCACGCGGACTTAATGAAAAACTGTTTTTT
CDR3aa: CASSRGLNEKLFF

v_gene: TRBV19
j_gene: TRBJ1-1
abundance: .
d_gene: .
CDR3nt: TGTGCCAGTAGTTTCCGGGACATCCATGAAGCTTTCTTT
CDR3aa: CASSFRDIHEAFF

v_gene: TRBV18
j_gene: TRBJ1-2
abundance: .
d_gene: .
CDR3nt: TGTGCCAGCTCACCAACGGCGGGGCCTTACTATGGCTACACCTTC
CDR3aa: CASSPTAGPYYGYTF

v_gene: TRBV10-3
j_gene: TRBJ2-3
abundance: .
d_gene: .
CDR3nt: TGTGCCATCAGAAGGGGCCTCACCACAGATACGCAGTATTTT
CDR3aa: CAIRRGLTTDTQYF

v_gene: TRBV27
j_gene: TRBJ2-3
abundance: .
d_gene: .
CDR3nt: TGTGCCAGCAGTTTCTCTCTTAGCGGAGCCCGCACAGATACGCAGTATTTT
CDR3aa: CASSFSLSGARTDTQYF

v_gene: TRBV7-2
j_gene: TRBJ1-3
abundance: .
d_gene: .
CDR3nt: TGTGCCAGCAGCTTGGCTGCCTCTGGAAACACCATATATTTT
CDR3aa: CASSLAASGNTIYF

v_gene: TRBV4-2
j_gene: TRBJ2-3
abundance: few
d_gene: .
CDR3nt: TGTGCCAGCACCCCGGTCTGGGCTGGGAGCACAGATACGCAGTATTTT
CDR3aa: CASTPVWAGSTDTQYF

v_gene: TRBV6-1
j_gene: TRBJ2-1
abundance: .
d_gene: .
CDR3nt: TGTGCCAGCAGTGAAAGGGGTGGGCAGTTCTTC
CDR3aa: CASSERGGQFF

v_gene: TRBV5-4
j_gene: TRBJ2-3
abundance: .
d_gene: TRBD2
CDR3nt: TGTGCCACCAAGGGTCGGGGGGGCCCCGATACGCAGTATTTT
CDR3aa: CATKGRGGPDTQYF

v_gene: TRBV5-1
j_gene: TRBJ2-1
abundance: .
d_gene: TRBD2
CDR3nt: TGCGCCAGCAGCTTGGCAACTAGCGGGGGCAATGAGCAGTTCTTC
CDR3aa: CASSLATSGGNEQFF

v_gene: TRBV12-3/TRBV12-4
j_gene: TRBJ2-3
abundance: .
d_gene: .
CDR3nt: TGTGCCAGCAGTTTACAGGACACAGATACGCAGTATTTT
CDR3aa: CASSLQDTDTQYF

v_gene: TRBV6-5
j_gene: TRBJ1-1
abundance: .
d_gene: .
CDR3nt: TGTGCCAGCAGGTCCAGGGCCGAGTACACTGAAGCTTTCTTT
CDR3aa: CASRSRAEYTEAFF

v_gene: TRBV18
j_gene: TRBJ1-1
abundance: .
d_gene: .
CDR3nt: TGTGCCAGCTCACCAAGAGTGACGGGGAACACTGAAGCTTTCTTT
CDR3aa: CASSPRVTGNTEAFF

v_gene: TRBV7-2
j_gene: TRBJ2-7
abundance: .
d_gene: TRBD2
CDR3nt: TGTGCCAGCAGCTTAGGCGGGGGAAGCTACGAGCAGTACTTC
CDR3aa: CASSLGGGSYEQYF

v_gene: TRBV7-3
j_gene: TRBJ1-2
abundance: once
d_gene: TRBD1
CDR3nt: TGTGCCAGCAGCTTAGGGACAGGGGGCGCTCCCTATGGCTACACCTTC
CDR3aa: CASSLGTGGAPYGYTF

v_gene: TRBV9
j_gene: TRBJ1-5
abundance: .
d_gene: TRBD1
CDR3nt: TGTGCCAGCAGCAGGGGACAGGATCTCCAGCCCCAGCATTTT
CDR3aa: CASSRGQDLQPQHF

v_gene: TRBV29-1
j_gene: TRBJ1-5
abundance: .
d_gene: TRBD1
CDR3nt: TGCAGCGCACGTTCGACAGGGGAAAATCAGCCCCAGCATTTT
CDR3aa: CSARSTGENQPQHF

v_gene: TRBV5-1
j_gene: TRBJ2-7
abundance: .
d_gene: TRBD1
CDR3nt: TGCGCCAGCAGCTTGGCCCCCGAAGGACAGGGGGCTCCGATGCAGTACTTC
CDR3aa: CASSLAPEGQGAPMQYF

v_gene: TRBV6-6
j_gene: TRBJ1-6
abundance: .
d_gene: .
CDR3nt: TGTGCCAGCGACGGACAGTATAATTCACCCCTCCACTTT
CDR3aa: CASDGQYNSPLHF

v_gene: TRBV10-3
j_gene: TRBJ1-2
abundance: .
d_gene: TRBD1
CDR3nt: TGTGCCATCAGTGCCGGGACAGGGGCATCCTATGGCTACACCTTC
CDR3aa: CAISAGTGASYGYTF

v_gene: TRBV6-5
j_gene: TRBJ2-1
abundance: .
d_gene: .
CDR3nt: TGTGCCAGCAGTCGACAGCCGTATCAGTTCTTC
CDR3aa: CASSRQPYQFF

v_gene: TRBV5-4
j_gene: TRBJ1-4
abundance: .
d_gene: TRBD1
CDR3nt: TGTGCCAGCAGCTTGACAGGGGAGGAGAAACTGTTTTTT
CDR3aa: CASSLTGEEKLFF

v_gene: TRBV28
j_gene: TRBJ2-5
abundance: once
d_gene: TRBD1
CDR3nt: TGTGCCAGCAGTCCCGCCCGGGACAGGAGGGAGACCCAGTACTTC
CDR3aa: CASSPARDRRETQYF

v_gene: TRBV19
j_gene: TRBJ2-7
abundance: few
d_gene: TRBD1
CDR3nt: TGTGCCAGTAGTATGTCTGGACAGGGGACACACGAGCAGTACTTC
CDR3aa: CASSMSGQGTHEQYF

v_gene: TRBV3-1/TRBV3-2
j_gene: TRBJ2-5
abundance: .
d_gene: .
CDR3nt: TGTGCCAGCAGCCAATCGGGGAAGACCCAGTACTTC
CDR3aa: CASSQSGKTQYF

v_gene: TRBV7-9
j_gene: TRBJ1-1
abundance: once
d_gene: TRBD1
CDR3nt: TGTGCCAGCAGCTTAGCGGGACAGGGGGTGAACACTGAAGCTTTCTTT
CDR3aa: CASSLAGQGVNTEAFF

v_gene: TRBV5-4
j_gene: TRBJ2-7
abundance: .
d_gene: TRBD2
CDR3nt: TGTGCCAGCAGCTTGGCCAGCGGGGGGGCCGGTGAGCAGTACTTC
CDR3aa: CASSLASGGAGEQYF

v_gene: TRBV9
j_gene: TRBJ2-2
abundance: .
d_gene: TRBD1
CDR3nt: TGTGCCAGCAGCGCTCCGACCGGGACAGGGTTCAGGACCGGGGAGCTGTTTTTT
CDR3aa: CASSAPTGTGFRTGELFF

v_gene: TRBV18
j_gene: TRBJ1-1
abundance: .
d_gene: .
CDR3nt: TGTGCCAGCTCACCAACAGGGAACACTGAAGCTTTCTTT
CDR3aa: CASSPTGNTEAFF

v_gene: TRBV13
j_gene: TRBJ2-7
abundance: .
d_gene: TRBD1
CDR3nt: TGTGCCAGCAGCGTACAGGGGAAGGTTCCCTACGAGCAGTACTTC
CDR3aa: CASSVQGKVPYEQYF

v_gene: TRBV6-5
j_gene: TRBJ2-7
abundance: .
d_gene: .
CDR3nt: TGTGCCAGCAGCACCGGGTCACCACGAACCTACGAGCAGTACTTC
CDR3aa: CASSTGSPRTYEQYF

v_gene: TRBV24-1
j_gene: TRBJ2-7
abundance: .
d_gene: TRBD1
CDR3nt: TGTGCCACCACCATAAGCGAGGAGGGACAGGGTTCCCACGAGCAGTACTTC
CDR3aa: CATTISEEGQGSHEQYF

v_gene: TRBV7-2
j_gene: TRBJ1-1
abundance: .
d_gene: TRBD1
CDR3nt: TGTGCCAGCAGCCCCCAGGGGGCGCGGACTGAAGCTTTCTTT
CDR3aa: CASSPQGARTEAFF

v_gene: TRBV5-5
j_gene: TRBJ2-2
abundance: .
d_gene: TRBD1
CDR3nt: TGTGCCAGCAGCAAGAACGGTGGACAGGGCCGAAGCACCGGGGAGCTGTTTTTT
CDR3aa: CASSKNGGQGRSTGELFF

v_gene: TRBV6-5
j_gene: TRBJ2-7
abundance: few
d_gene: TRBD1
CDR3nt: TGTGCCAGCAGCCGGGACAGGGGCGCCGAGCAGTACTTC
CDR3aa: CASSRDRGAEQYF

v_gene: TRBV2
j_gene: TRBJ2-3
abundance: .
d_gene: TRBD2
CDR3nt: TGTGCCAGCAGGAGGACTAGCGGGGGGGGTCGTGATACGCAGTATTTT
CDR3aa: CASRRTSGGGRDTQYF

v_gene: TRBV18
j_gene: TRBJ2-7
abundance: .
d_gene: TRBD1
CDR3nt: TGTGCCAGCTCACTGTCCCGGGACAGATTCTCCAGGGAGCAGTACTTC
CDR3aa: CASSLSRDRFSREQYF

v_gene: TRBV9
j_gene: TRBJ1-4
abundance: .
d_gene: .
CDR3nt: TGTGCCAGCAGCGTAGGCGCACAGTTTAATGAAAAACTGTTTTTT
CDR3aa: CASSVGAQFNEKLFF

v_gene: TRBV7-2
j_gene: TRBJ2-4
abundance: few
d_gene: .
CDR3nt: TGTGCCAGCAGCTTAGGAGGGGGGGCGAACATTCAGTACTTC
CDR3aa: CASSLGGGANIQYF

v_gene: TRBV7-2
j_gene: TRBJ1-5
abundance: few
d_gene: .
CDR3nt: TGTGCCAGCAGCCTACAGGACAGCAATCAGCCCCAGCATTTT
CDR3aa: CASSLQDSNQPQHF

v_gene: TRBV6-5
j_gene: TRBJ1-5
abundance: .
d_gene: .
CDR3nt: TGTGCCAGCAGCGTACGGGGTCGGGGCAATCAGCCCCAGCATTTT
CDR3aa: CASSVRGRGNQPQHF

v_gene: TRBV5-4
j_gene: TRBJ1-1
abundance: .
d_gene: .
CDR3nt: TGTGCCAGCAGCCAGAACACTGAAGCTTTCTTT
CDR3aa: CASSQNTEAFF

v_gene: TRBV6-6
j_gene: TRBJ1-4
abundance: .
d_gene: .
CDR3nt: TGTGCCAGCAGTTTGGGGACATCCCTTGAAAAACTGTTTTTT
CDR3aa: CASSLGTSLEKLFF

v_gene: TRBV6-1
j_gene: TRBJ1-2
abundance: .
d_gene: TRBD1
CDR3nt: TGTGCCAGCAGTGGGCGATTACAGGGGTTAAACTATGGCTACACCTTC
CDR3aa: CASSGRLQGLNYGYTF

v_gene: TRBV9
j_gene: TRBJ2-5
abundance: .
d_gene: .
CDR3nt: TGTGCCAGCAGCGTAGGGAGCCTTACGGGAGAGACCCAGTACTTC
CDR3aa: CASSVGSLTGETQYF

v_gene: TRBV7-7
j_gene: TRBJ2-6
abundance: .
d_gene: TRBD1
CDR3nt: TGTGCCAGCAGCAACACGGACAGGACATCTGGGGCCAACGTCCTGACTTTC
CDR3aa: CASSNTDRTSGANVLTF

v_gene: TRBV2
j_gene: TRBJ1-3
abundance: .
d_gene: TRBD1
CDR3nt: TGTGCCAGCAAACAGGGGGCGAATGGAAACACCATATATTTT
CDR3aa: CASKQGANGNTIYF

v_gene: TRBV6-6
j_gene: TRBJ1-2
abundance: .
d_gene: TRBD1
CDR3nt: TGTGCCAGCAGGACAGGGTCAGGCTACACCTTC
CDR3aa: CASRTGSGYTF

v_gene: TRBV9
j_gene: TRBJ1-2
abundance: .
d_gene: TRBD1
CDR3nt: TGTGCCAGCAGCCAGGGACAGTCGGCCGCCAATGGCTACACCTTC
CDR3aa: CASSQGQSAANGYTF